The clone carrying this TCR beta chain has just a few counts. Its antigen is not identified. Germline CDR1 and CDR2: MGHRA and YSYEKL. J gave up 8 bases and V 0 bases, and 7 bases lay outside the gene matches. The CDR3 has 16 residues. The entry originates in a study of T cell repertoires in cytomegalovirus infection. The overall study: CMV epitopes in the study were HLA-C-restricted (recently identified) and HLA-B-restricted (well studied). Carrying CMV and the relevant HLA type showed in public TCR beta signatures.

Study-level results: It was HLA-C-restricted CMV-specific TCR beta clonotypes that dominated the response ex vivo. Public TCR beta family frequency separated CMV-and-HLA carriers, including in an independent cohort.

TCRdb recomputed calls from the reads with MiXCR, one row per CDR3 protein. Altogether 570,000 or so distinct CDR3 sequences are present, about 40% being singletons, with the ten largest covering about half. V gene TRBV4-1 combines with J gene TRBJ2-1; 10 nucleotides line up with TRBD1. Sample: cultured PBMCs, taken from culture after CMV antigen stimulation. This sequence originates from a human donor in good health (CMV status not recorded). Some clones in this sample may be carry-over from other donors' samples. The CDR3 DNA sequence: TGCGCCAGCAGCCAAGATCCGGGACAGGGGTACGATGAGCAGTTCTTC. Its translation: CASSQDPGQGYDEQFF.